Only a few counts were recorded for the clone carrying this T cell receptor (beta chain). What it binds is unknown. The CDR3 contains 19 residues. In germline, CDR1 is SGHAT, CDR2 FQNNGV. Trimming cost V 1 base and J 6 bases; bases outside gene matches: 12. These data come from a study of regulatory T cells in long-lasting Graves disease. Across the whole study: Antithyroid drugs had been taken under 3 months by newly diagnosed Graves' patients.

Study observations and caveats: Persistent disease exhibited a predilection for TRBV28, TRBJ1-2 and TRBJ2-5.

Time point specified: newly diagnosed GD, antithyroid drugs for less than 3 months. There was RNA extracted from PBMCs, and the TCR library was made from it. Construction of the TCR beta libraries employed iRepertoire HTBI primers in conjunction with Arm-PCR of CDR3 regions. Each CDR3 protein is one row after TCRdb ran MiXCR on the multiplex PCR reads. The sample records 400,000 to 500,000 distinct CDR3 sequences, about 17% being singletons. The sample also formed part of further work on T cells in Graves' hyperthyroidism and ophthalmopathy.

Sequencing used peripheral blood mononuclear cells (PBMCs), obtained at new diagnosis, from a patient treated with antithyroid drugs. V usage is TRBV11-2 and J usage is TRBJ2-2; 12 bases align to TRBD2. The sequence was obtained from a woman aged 18-29 years with Graves disease. This CDR3 reads CASSLGSSGRAVASGELFF. The CDR3 DNA is TGTGCCAGCAGCTTAGGTTCTAGCGGGAGGGCCGTCGCGTCCGGGGAGCTGTTTTTT.